A selection of T cell receptor beta chains follows, all from one sample in a study of low-dose radiotherapy and immunotherapy resistance in tumors. TCRdb analysed the reads with MiXCR anew, one entry per CDR3 protein. The table records approximately 91,000 distinct CDR3 sequences, roughly 20% of them present only once. Sequencing was performed on PBMCs, taken after low-dose radiotherapy plus immunotherapy. Every receptor here comes from a female donor with ovarian cancer. CDR3s leave out the opening cysteine and the closing phenylalanine or tryptophan.

>TRBV6-2/TRBV6-3|TRBJ1-5
ASKGDLAQPQH
>TRBV7-9|TRBJ2-7
ASSPGTVTYEQY
>TRBV2|TRBJ2-7
ASSVGRSAYEQY
>TRBV2|TRBJ1-1
ASSEETGTEAF
>TRBV12-3/TRBV12-4|TRBJ2-2
ASSLTGGPGTGELF
>TRBV3-1|TRBJ2-1
ASSRTSGGEGYNEQF
>TRBV7-9|TRBJ2-5
ASSLIAGSQETQY
>TRBV19|TRBJ2-3
ASSRLAEEYSTDTQY
>TRBV20-1|TRBJ2-1
SARVRLAGGFGVNEQF
>TRBV27|TRBJ2-3
ASRRLAGGADTQY
>TRBV10-3|TRBJ2-7
AIQELGEQY
>TRBV19|TRBJ1-3
ASSAGGFAGNTIY
>TRBV12-3/TRBV12-4|TRBJ1-2
ASSRQRNYGYT
>TRBV7-8|TRBJ2-5
ASSKTQRQETQY
>TRBV5-4|TRBJ1-1
ASSSGGMNTEAF
>TRBV6-2/TRBV6-3|TRBJ2-7
ASTPSGGAAEQY
>TRBV11-2|TRBJ2-1
ASSLVTPRQGANEQF
>TRBV6-2/TRBV6-3|TRBJ1-2
ASSSPGGGNYGYT
>TRBV20-1|TRBJ2-7
SARDLYGQGVHEQY
>TRBV5-8|TRBJ1-1
ASNPWTGRTEAF
>TRBV20-1|TRBJ2-1
SALAGGPNEQF
>TRBV6-2/TRBV6-3|TRBJ2-3
ASSYGGGLTDTQY
>TRBV19|TRBJ2-1
ASSPLRTGAYNEQF
>TRBV12-3/TRBV12-4|TRBJ1-5
ASSKDRETQPQH
>TRBV19|TRBJ1-1
ASSIKGGAGSEAF
>TRBV21-1|TRBJ1-5
ASSKGNSNQPQH
>TRBV6-2/TRBV6-3|TRBJ2-3
ASRTGTLVDTQY
>TRBV6-2/TRBV6-3|TRBJ2-7
ASSEGGGDRYYEQY
>TRBV23-1|TRBJ1-1
ASSPTGPLMGNTEAF
>TRBV29-1|TRBJ1-5
SAVAGYSNQPQH
>TRBV5-1|TRBJ2-3
ASMERGDRTDTQY
>TRBV9|TRBJ2-5
ASSPSGRGETQY
>TRBV4-3|TRBJ2-7
ASSQDSSGNYEQY
>TRBV20-1|TRBJ2-7
SARGNRLEQY
>TRBV19|TRBJ2-7
ASSIGRSSYEQY
>TRBV7-8|TRBJ2-2
ASSQRLAGDASTGELF
>TRBV2|TRBJ2-1
ASSGGQRGNEQF
>TRBV5-1|TRBJ2-4
ASSGEAKNIQY
>TRBV7-9|TRBJ2-1
ASSPRGGGSREQF